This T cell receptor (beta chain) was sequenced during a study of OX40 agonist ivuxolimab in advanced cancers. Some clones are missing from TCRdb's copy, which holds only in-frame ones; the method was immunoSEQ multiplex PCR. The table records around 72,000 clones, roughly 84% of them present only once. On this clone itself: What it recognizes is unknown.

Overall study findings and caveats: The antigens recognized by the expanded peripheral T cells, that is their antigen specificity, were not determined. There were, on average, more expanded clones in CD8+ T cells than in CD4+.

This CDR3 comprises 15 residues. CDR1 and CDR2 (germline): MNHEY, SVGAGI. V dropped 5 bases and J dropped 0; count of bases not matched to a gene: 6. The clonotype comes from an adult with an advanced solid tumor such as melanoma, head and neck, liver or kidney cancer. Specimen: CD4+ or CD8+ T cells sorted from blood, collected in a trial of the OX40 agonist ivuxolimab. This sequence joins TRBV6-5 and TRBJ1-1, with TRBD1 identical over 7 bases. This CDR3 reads CASSRGRTVNTEAFF. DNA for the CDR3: TGTGCCAGCAGTAGGGGGCGTACTGTGAACACTGAAGCTTTCTTT.